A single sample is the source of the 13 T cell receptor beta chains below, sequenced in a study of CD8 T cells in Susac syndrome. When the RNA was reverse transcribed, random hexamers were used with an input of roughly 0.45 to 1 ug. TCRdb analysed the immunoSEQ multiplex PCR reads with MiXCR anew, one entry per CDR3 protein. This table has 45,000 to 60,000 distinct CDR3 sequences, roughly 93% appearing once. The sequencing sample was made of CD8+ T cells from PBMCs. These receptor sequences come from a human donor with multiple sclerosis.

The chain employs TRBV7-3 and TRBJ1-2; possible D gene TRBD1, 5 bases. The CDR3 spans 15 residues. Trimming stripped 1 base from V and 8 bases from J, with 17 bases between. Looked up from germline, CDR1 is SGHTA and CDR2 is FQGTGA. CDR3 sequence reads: CASSLRPGQGKGYTF. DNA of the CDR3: TGTGCCAGCAGCTTAAGGCCGGGGCAGGGTAAAGGCTACACCTTC.

In DNA, the CDR3 is TGTGCCAGCAGTCCGGGGACTTCTGAACTGGAGACTGAAGCTTTCTTT. Amino acids: CASSPGTSELETEAFF. The V and J genes are TRBV12-3 or TRBV12-4 and TRBJ1-1; D is possibly TRBD1 (5 bases). Trimming pared 5 bases from V and 5 bases from J, leaving 21 bases between. This CDR3 is built from 16 residues.

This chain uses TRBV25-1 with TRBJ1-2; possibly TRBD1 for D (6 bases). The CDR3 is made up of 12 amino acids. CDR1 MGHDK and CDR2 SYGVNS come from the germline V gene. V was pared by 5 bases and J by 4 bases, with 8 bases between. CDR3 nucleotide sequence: TGTGCCAGCAGTTCGGGGGCCTATGGCTACACCTTC. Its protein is CASSSGAYGYTF.

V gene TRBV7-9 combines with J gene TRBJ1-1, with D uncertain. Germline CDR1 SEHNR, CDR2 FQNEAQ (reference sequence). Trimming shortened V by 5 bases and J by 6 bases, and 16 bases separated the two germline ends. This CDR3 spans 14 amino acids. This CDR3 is CASSDPREVAEAFF. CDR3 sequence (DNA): TGTGCCAGCAGCGACCCCCGCGAGGTCGCTGAAGCTTTCTTT.

The CDR3: CASSPWDTSRADTQYF. The DNA of the CDR3 is TGTGCCAGCAGTCCGTGGGACACCTCAAGGGCGGATACGCAGTATTTT. The chain recombines TRBV12-3 or TRBV12-4 with TRBJ2-3, with D possibly matching TRBD1 (6 bases). V lost 5 bases and J lost 6, with 21 bases in between. This CDR3 region has 16 residues.

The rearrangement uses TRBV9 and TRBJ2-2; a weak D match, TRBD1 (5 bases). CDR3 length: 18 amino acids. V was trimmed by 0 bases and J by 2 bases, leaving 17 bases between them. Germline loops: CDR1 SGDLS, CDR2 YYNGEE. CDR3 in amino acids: CASSVAQGGTLNTGELFF. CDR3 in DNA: TGTGCCAGCAGCGTAGCTCAGGGCGGTACCCTTAACACCGGGGAGCTGTTTTTT.

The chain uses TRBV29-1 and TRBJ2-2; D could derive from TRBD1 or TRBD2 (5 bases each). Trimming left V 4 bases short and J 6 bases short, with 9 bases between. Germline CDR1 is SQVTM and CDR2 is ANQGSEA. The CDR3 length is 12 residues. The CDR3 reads CSVVWGSGELFF. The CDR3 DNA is TGCAGCGTTGTGTGGGGGTCCGGGGAGCTGTTTTTT.

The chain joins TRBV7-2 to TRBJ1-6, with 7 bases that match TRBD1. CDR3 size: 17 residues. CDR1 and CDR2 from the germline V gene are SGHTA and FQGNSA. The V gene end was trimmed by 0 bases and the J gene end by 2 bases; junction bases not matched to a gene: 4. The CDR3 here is CASSLALRGTYNSPLHF. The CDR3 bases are TGTGCCAGCAGCTTAGCCCTCAGGGGGACCTATAATTCACCCCTCCACTTT.

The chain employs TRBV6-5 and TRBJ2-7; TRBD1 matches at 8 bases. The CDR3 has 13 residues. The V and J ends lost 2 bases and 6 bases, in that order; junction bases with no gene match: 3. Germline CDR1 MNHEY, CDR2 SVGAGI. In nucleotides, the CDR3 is TGTGCCAGCAGTTACCCAACAGGGGGCGAGCAGTACTTC. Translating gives CASSYPTGGEQYF.

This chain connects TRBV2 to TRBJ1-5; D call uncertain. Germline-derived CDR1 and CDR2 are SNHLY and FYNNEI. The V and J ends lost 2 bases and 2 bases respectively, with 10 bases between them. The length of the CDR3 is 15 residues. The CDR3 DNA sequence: TGTGCCAGCAGTGAAAACAGAATGGGCAATCAGCCCCAGCATTTT. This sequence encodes CASSENRMGNQPQHF.

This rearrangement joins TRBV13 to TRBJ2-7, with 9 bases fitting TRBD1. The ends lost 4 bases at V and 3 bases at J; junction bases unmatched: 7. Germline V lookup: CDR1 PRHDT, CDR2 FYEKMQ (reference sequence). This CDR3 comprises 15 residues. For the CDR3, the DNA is TGTGCCAGCAGCTCGCCGGGACAGGGTAACTACGAGCAGTACTTC. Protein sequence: CASSSPGQGNYEQYF.

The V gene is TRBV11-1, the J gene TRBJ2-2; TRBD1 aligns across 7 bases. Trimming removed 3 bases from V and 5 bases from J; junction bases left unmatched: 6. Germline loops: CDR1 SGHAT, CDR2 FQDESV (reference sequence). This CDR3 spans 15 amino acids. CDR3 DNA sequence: TGTGCCAGCAGCTTCAAAGGGACAGTTACCGGGGAGCTGTTTTTT. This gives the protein CASSFKGTVTGELFF. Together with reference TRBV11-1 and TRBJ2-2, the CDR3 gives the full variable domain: EAEVAQSPRYKITEKSQAVAFWCDPISGHATLYWYRQILGQGPELLVQFQDESVVDDSQLPKDRFSAERLKGVDSTLKIQPAELGDSAMYLCASSFKGTVTGELFFGEGSRLTVL.

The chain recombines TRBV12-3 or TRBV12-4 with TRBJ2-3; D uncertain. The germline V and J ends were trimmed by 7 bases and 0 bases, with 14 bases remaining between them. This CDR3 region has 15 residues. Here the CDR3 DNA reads TGTGCCAGCACCCGGTGGATTACTAGCACAGATACGCAGTATTTT. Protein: CASTRWITSTDTQYF.